Sequencing of this T cell receptor beta chain was carried out in a study of CDR3 diversity in severe acne (dated by TCRdb to about 2019). From cysteine to phenylalanine, the CDR3 is 16 amino acids long. Just CDR3 DNA is preserved here, 48 bases in frame from base 1. CDR1 MRHNA and CDR2 SNTAGT are derived from the germline V gene. Germline trimming: 3 bases from V, 8 bases from J; junction bases outside gene matches: 10. Library prep was done by PCR. TCRdb shows the sequencer as Illumina HiSeq 2000. Using fastp trimming at Q25 and MiXCR clonotype assembly, TCRdb reanalyzed the public sequencing data and kept in-frame beta chains. Entries are consolidated by CDR3 protein sequence, retaining the most common genes and DNA. This sample is represented by more than 70,000 distinct CDR3 sequences; under 55% of them were singletons. The ten largest clones capture around a tenth of the sample. With regard to this clonotype: What antigen it recognizes has not been identified. No base quality information exists; no much larger clone differs at one position.

Specimen: blood. The receptor was isolated from a male donor with severe acne vulgaris. The chain couples TRBV6-4 to TRBJ2-3, with 11 junctional bases fitting TRBD2. The DNA reads TGTGCCAGCAGTGAACTAGCGGGAGAAGAGGGAGTTACGCAGTATTTT. It translates to CASSELAGEEGVTQYF.